This T cell receptor (beta chain) derives from a study of CD8+ T cells in alopecia areata. As for the study in general: Treated individuals took tofacitinib by mouth, 5 to 10 mg twice daily. Whole-study findings and limits: Amid tofacitinib therapy, many expanded lesional clones stayed present in scalp and blood.

Reverse transcribed after extraction, RNA yielded cDNA as the sequencing template. Clones were read by immunoSEQ multiplex PCR, and TCRdb kept only the in-frame ones, dropping some. The sample holds around 120,000 clones, around 56% seen once. Trimming left V 6 bases short and J 7 bases short, with 19 bases between. The CDR3 is made up of 15 amino acids. In germline, CDR1 is MNHEY, CDR2 SMNVEV (reference sequence). With regard to this clone: Its antigen is not identified.

The treatment here: oral pan-JAK inhibitor, 5-10 mg twice daily. Alopecia areata patients provided lesional scalp punch biopsies and peripheral blood. This TCR came from a human donor with alopecia areata. The chain uses TRBV27 and TRBJ1-5; possible D gene TRBD1, 5 bases. The sample was CD4+ T cells sorted from blood, taken at week 4, from a patient treated with tofacitinib. DNA of the CDR3: TGTGCCAGCAGCACGCGAAGGGGCAGGGAACAGCCCCAGCATTTT. Residues: CASSTRRGREQPQHF.